Each of the 25 T cell receptor beta chains below was sequenced from the same sample in a study of blood T cell repertoires in COVID-19. Data came from immunoSEQ multiplex PCR; TCRdb stores just in-frame clones and leaves some out. The data contain approximately 350,000 clones, about nine tenths of them singletons. The specimen sequenced was peripheral blood. The receptors here all came from a woman between 70 and 85 years old with COVID-19, enrolled during active disease.

Concerning this clone itself: This specimen includes other DNA sequences encoding the same CDR3. V and J are TRBV6-5 and TRBJ2-2; TRBD2 is a possible D gene (6 bases). The CDR3 consists of 13 residues. CDR1 MNHEY and CDR2 SVGAGI come from the germline V gene. Trimming shortened V by 2 bases and J by 5 bases, and 6 bases separated the two germline ends. The CDR3 nucleotides are TGTGCCAGCAGTTACGGGGGGACCGGGGAGCTGTTTTTT. Residues: CASSYGGTGELFF.

The chain has TRBV29-1 and TRBJ2-7, with a possible D match to TRBD1 (6 bases). This CDR3 is 11 amino acids long. Germline V gives CDR1 SQVTM, CDR2 ANQGSEA. V lost 6 bases to trimming and J lost 7 bases, with 13 bases between them. The CDR3 region is CSVTTGIEQYF. CDR3 sequence (DNA): TGCAGCGTGACAACAGGGATTGAGCAGTACTTC.

Turning to this clone: This specimen includes other DNA sequences encoding the same CDR3. The chain is built from TRBV5-1 and TRBJ1-2, with 9 bases identical to TRBD1. The CDR3 consists of 14 residues. Germline lookup yields CDR1 SGHRS and CDR2 YFSETQ. J was trimmed by 2 bases and V by 4 bases; bases with no gene match: 3. DNA of the CDR3: TGCGCCAGCAGCCCAGGACAGGGGAACTATGGCTACACCTTC. This gives the protein CASSPGQGNYGYTF.

The chain carries TRBV10-2 and TRBJ1-2, with D tentatively TRBD1 (5 bases). The CDR3 totals 15 residues. CDR1 and CDR2 from the germline V gene are WSHSY and SAAADI. Trimming removed 2 bases from V and 3 bases from J, with 13 bases in between. The CDR3 DNA reads as TGCGCCAGCAGTGAGGGGGCGCCGGGGGACTATGGCTACACCTTC. It is translated as CASSEGAPGDYGYTF.

This chain joins TRBV27 and TRBJ1-5; D call uncertain. The germline gives CDR1 MNHEY, CDR2 SMNVEV (reference sequence). V gave up 6 bases and J gave up 4 bases, with 10 bases separating them. The CDR3 covers 13 residues. CDR3: CASSPSTNQPQHF. CDR3 coding DNA: TGTGCCAGCAGCCCCAGTACGAATCAGCCCCAGCATTTT.

V gene TRBV18 combines with J gene TRBJ2-7, with TRBD1 as a possible D gene (5 bases). The germline V gene has CDR1 KGHSH and CDR2 LQKENI. The CDR3 length is 13 residues. Deletions cut 5 bases from V and 3 bases from J, with 11 bases between. The CDR3 sequence is CASSDSGLYEQYF. DNA of the CDR3: TGTGCCAGCTCAGATTCAGGGCTCTACGAGCAGTACTTC.

The rearrangement links TRBV5-1 to TRBJ1-2; D is perhaps TRBD1 (5 bases). The V and J ends lost 0 bases and 2 bases respectively, with 11 bases between them. This CDR3 has 15 residues. Germline-derived CDR1 and CDR2 are SGHRS and YFSETQ. CDR3 nucleotides: TGCGCCAGCAGCTTGGGGGCAGGGCCAAACTATGGCTACACCTTC. This gives the protein CASSLGAGPNYGYTF.

This chain connects TRBV3-1 (or the pseudogene TRBV3-2) to TRBJ1-5; the match to TRBD1 covers 8 bases. Unmatched junction bases numbered 14, after V lost 6 bases and J lost 7 bases. The CDR3 runs 16 residues. Germline loops: CDR1 LGHDT, CDR2 YNNKEL (reference sequence). The CDR3 DNA reads TGTGCCAGCAGAAATTCTCAGGGGACAGGCACCCAGCCCCAGCATTTT. Its translation: CASRNSQGTGTQPQHF.

The chain employs TRBV28 and TRBJ1-2; 8 nucleotides agree with TRBD1. The CDR3 is 13 residues long. Germline V gene data show CDR1 as MDHEN and CDR2 as SYDVKM. V was clipped by 5 bases and J by 4 bases; unmatched bases: 3. In DNA form, the CDR3 reads TGTGCCAGCAGTAAGGACAGGGCCTATGGCTACACCTTC. Its protein is CASSKDRAYGYTF.

This chain links TRBV6-5 with TRBJ1-2; 11 nucleotides agree with TRBD1. The V segment lost 8 bases and the J segment 5 bases; nucleotides outside the gene matches: 7. This CDR3 has 14 residues. Germline V gene lookup returns CDR1 MNHEY and CDR2 SVGAGI. CDR3 in amino acids: CASEDRGLGYGYTF. The CDR3 bases are TGTGCCAGCGAGGACAGGGGGCTTGGGTATGGCTACACCTTC.

The chain employs TRBV4-3 and TRBJ1-2, with D tentatively TRBD1 (6 bases). The CDR3 length is 15 residues. V lost 0 bases and J lost 2, with 10 bases in between. Per germline, CDR1 LGHNA and CDR2 YSLEER. CDR3 amino acids: CASSQDVQGNYGYTF. CDR3 sequence (DNA): TGCGCCAGCAGCCAAGATGTTCAGGGGAACTATGGCTACACCTTC.

The genes are TRBV6-2 or TRBV6-3 and TRBJ1-1; 7 positions agree with TRBD1. The CDR3 is made up of 14 amino acids. The V gene's germline CDR1 is MNHEY and CDR2 SVGEGT. Trimming took 7 bases from V and 6 from J; bases not matched to a gene: 11. CDR3 protein: CASTPGGGRPEAFF. The CDR3 DNA follows: TGTGCCAGCACCCCAGGGGGTGGAAGGCCTGAAGCTTTCTTT.

The V call is TRBV7-9, the J call TRBJ2-1, with D perhaps TRBD2 (6 bases). CDR1 and CDR2 from the germline V gene are SEHNR and FQNEAQ (reference sequence). The CDR3 extends over 15 amino acids. Trimming pared 1 base from V and 4 bases from J, leaving 11 bases between. This chain's CDR3 is CASSLVGSGYNEQFF. The CDR3, as DNA: TGTGCCAGCAGCTTAGTGGGTAGCGGATACAATGAGCAGTTCTTC.

The CDR3 region has the DNA TGTGCCAGCAGCAAACGACAGGGGTCCGGAAAGACAGAAGAGACCCAGTACTTC. Encoded protein: CASSKRQGSGKTEETQYF. The J gene is TRBJ2-5, the V gene TRBV5-6; 8 bases align to TRBD1. Germline V gene lookup returns CDR1 SGHDT and CDR2 YYEEEE. Unmatched junction bases numbered 17, after V lost 4 bases and J lost 3 bases. This CDR3 spans 18 amino acids.

The chain combines TRBV12-3 or TRBV12-4 with TRBJ1-1; no reliable D call. The V and J ends lost 2 bases and 4 bases respectively, with 8 bases between them. This CDR3 has 13 amino acids. CDR3 DNA sequence: TGTGCCAGCAGTTTACGGCGCGGCACTGAAGCTTTCTTT. Translation: CASSLRRGTEAFF.

The V gene is TRBV3-1 (or the pseudogene TRBV3-2), the J gene TRBJ2-3, with D tentatively TRBD2 (6 bases). The germline V and J ends were trimmed by 3 bases and 4 bases, with 17 bases remaining between them. The length of the CDR3 is 16 residues. Germline values: CDR1 LGHDT, CDR2 YNNKEL (reference sequence). CDR3 region: CASSHGRGFFADTQYF. The DNA of the CDR3 is TGTGCCAGCAGCCACGGACGGGGGTTCTTCGCAGATACGCAGTATTTT.

V is TRBV19 and J is TRBJ1-1; 10 bases are shared with TRBD1. This CDR3 has 13 residues. CDR1 is LNHDA, CDR2 SQIVND, per germline (reference sequence). V was pared by 7 bases and J by 5 bases, with 4 bases of the junction left unmatched. CDR3 DNA: TGTGCCAGTACCAGGGACAGGGGTACTGAAGCTTTCTTT. Its translation: CASTRDRGTEAFF.

The gene calls are TRBV6-5 and TRBJ2-2; a possible D gene is TRBD1 (6 bases). There are 16 residues in the CDR3. Germline CDR1 and CDR2: MNHEY and SVGAGI. Trimming pared 0 bases from V and 2 bases from J, leaving 10 bases between. CDR3 sequence: CASSYSTGLNTGELFF. CDR3 in DNA: TGTGCCAGCAGTTACTCAACAGGGCTAAACACCGGGGAGCTGTTTTTT.

The chain combines TRBV6-5 with TRBJ1-2; D is perhaps TRBD1 (5 bases). This CDR3 has 14 residues. V lost 4 bases to trimming and J lost 2 bases, with 11 bases between them. Germline values: CDR1 MNHEY, CDR2 SVGAGI. The DNA of the CDR3 is TGTGCCAGCAGTTCCCAGACAGCCAACTATGGCTACACCTTC. Translation: CASSSQTANYGYTF.

This clone was seen more than once but under ten times. V is TRBV15 and J is TRBJ2-3; 8 bases map to TRBD1. The CDR3 has 15 residues. The V gene end was trimmed by 2 bases and the J gene end by 4 bases; junction bases not matched to a gene: 5. Germline loops: CDR1 LNHNV, CDR2 YYDKDF (reference sequence). The CDR3, as DNA: TGTGCCACCAGCAGATCAGGACAGGGTGCAGATACGCAGTATTTT. Translation gives CATSRSGQGADTQYF.

This clone was detected only once. CDR3 nucleotides: TGTGCCAGTACAGGGGAAACTGAAGCTTTCTTT. Amino acid sequence: CASTGETEAFF. The chain employs TRBV27 and TRBJ1-1, with 7 bases identical to TRBD1. The CDR3 extends over 11 amino acids. Germline CDR1 is MNHEY and CDR2 is SMNVEV (reference sequence). Trimming cost V 9 bases and J 5 bases; bases outside gene matches: 3.

The chain recombines TRBV7-2 with TRBJ1-5; no definite D call. The V and J ends lost 1 base and 7 bases respectively, with 8 bases between them. From germline, CDR1 is SGHTA and CDR2 FQGNSA. The CDR3 runs to 13 residues. CDR3: CASSLVYGQPQHF. The CDR3 coding sequence is TGTGCCAGCAGCTTAGTGTATGGCCAGCCCCAGCATTTT.

CDR3 in amino acids: CASSPRQGGYTGELFF. CDR3 nucleotide sequence: TGCGCCAGCAGCCCAAGACAGGGGGGTTACACCGGGGAGCTGTTTTTT. The chain recombines TRBV5-1 with TRBJ2-2, with 9 bases fitting TRBD1. The CDR3 extends over 16 amino acids. V was clipped by 4 bases and J by 3 bases; unmatched bases: 7. Germline CDR1 SGHRS, CDR2 YFSETQ. The whole variable domain, remainder taken from reference TRBV5-1 and TRBJ2-2, is KAGVTQTPRYLIKTRGQQVTLSCSPISGHRSVSWYQQTPGQGLQFLFEYFSETQRNKGNFPGRFSGRQFSNSRSEMNVSTLELGDSALYLCASSPRQGGYTGELFFGEGSRLTVL.

The V call is TRBV29-1, the J call TRBJ1-1, with D maybe TRBD1 (5 bases). From germline, CDR1 is SQVTM and CDR2 ANQGSEA. Trimming stripped 5 bases from V and 1 base from J, with 8 bases between. This CDR3 spans 12 amino acids. The CDR3 reads CSVTQGNTEAFF. Here the CDR3 DNA reads TGCAGCGTTACCCAGGGGAACACTGAAGCTTTCTTT.

The J gene is TRBJ2-3, the V gene TRBV24-1; possibly TRBD2 for D (6 bases). Trimming removed 5 bases at V and 4 bases at J, with 15 bases between. CDR1 and CDR2 (germline): KGHDR, SFDVKD. The CDR3 loop spans 15 amino acids. CDR3 in DNA: TGTGCCACCAGTGGAATCGGGGGAGGCGCAGATACGCAGTATTTT. This codes for CATSGIGGGADTQYF.